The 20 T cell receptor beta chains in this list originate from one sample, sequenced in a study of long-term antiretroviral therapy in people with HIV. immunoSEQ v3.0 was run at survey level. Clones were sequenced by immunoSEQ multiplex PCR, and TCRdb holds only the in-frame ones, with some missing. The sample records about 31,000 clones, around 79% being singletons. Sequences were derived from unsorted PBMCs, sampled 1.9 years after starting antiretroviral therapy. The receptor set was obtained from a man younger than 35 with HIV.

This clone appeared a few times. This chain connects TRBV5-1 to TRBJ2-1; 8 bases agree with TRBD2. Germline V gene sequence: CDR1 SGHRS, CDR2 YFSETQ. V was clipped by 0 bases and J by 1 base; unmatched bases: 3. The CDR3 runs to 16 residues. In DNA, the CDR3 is TGCGCCAGCAGCTTGGGGGCTAGCGGGTCCTACAATGAGCAGTTCTTC. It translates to CASSLGASGSYNEQFF.

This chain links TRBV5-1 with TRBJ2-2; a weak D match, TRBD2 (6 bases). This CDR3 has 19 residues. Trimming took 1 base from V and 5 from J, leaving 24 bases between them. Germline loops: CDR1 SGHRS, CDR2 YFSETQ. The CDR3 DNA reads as TGCGCCAGCAGCTTGTTTAAAATTTCTGGACTATCCAGTACCGGGGAGCTGTTTTTT. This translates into CASSLFKISGLSSTGELFF.

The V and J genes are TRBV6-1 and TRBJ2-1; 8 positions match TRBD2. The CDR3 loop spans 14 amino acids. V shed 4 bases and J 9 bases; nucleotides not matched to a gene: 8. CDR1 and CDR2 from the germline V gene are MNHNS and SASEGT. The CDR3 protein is CASSAGGALGEQFF. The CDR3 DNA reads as TGTGCCAGCAGTGCGGGAGGGGCGCTCGGTGAGCAGTTCTTC.

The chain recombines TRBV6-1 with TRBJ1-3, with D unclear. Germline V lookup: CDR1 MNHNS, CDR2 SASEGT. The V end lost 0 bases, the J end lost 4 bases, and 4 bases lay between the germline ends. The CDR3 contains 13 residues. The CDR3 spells CASSEAGGNTIYF. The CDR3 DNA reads TGTGCCAGCAGTGAAGCGGGGGGAAACACCATATATTTT.

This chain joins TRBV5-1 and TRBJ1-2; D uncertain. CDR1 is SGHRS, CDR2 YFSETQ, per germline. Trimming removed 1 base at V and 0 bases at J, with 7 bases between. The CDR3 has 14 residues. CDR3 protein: CASSLSGANYGYTF. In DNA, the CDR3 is TGCGCCAGCAGCTTGTCAGGTGCTAACTATGGCTACACCTTC.

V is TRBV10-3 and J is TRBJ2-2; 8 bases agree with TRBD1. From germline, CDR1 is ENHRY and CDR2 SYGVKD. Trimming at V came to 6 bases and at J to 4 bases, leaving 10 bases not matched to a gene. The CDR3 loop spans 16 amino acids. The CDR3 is CAISRRGTGGTGELFF. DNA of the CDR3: TGTGCCATCAGCCGGAGGGGGACAGGTGGCACCGGGGAGCTGTTTTTT.

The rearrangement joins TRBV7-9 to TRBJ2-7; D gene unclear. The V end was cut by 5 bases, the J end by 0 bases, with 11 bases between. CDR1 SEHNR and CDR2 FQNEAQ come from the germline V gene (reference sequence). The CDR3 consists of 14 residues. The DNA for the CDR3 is TGTGCCAGCAGCCTCAGAAGCAGCTCCTACGAGCAGTACTTC. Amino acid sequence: CASSLRSSSYEQYF. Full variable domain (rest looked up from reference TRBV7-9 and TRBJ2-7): DTGVSQNPRHKITKRGQNVTFRCDPISEHNRLYWYRQTLGQGPEFLTYFQNEAQLEKSRLLSDRFSAERPKGSFSTLEIQRTEQGDSAMYLCASSLRSSSYEQYFGPGTRLTVT.

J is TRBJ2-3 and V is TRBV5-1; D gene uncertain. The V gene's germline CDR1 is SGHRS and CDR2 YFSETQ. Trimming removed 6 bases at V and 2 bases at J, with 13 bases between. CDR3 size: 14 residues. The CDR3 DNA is TGCGCCAGCACTCCCGTTAGGTCCACAGATACGCAGTATTTT. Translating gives CASTPVRSTDTQYF.

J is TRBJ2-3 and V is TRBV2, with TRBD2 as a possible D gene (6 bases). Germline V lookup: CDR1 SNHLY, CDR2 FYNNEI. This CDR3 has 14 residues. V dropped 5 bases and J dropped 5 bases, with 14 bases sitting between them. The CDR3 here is CASSLTRWEDTQYF. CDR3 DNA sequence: TGTGCCAGCAGTCTGACTAGATGGGAAGATACGCAGTATTTT.

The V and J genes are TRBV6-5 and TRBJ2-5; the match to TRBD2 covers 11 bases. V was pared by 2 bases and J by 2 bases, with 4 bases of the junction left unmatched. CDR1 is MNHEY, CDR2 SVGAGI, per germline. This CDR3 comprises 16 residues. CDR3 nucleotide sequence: TGTGCCAGCAGTTACGGGGGACTAGCGGTACAAGAGACCCAGTACTTC. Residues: CASSYGGLAVQETQYF.

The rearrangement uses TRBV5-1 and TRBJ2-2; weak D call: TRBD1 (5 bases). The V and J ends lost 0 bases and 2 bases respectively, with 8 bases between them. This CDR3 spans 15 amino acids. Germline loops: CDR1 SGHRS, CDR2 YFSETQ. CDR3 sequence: CASSLAGYNTGELFF. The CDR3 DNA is TGCGCCAGCAGCTTGGCAGGGTACAACACCGGGGAGCTGTTTTTT.

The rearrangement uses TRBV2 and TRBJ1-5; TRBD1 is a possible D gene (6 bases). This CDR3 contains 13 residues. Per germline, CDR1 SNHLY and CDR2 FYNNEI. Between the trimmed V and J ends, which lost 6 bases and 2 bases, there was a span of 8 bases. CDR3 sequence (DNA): TGTGCCAGCAGGAGGGGGGGCAATCAGCCCCAGCATTTT. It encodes CASRRGGNQPQHF.

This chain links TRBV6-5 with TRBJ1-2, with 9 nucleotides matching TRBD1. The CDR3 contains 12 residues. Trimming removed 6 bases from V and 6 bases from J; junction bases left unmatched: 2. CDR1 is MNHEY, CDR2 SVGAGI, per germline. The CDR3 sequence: CASRGQGDGYTF. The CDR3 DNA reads TGTGCCAGCAGGGGACAGGGCGATGGCTACACCTTC.

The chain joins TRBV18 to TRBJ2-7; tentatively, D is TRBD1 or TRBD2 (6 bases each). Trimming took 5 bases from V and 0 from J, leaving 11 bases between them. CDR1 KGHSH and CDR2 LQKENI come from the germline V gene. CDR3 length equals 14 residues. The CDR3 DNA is TGTGCCAGCTCAAGGGGGGCCCCCTCCTACGAGCAGTACGTC. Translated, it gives CASSRGAPSYEQYV.

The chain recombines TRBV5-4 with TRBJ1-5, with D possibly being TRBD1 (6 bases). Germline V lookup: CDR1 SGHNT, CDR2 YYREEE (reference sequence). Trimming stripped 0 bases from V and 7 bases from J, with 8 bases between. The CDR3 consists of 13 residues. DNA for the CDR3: TGTGCCAGCAGCTTGGACAGGGAACAGCCCCAGCATTTT. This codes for CASSLDREQPQHF. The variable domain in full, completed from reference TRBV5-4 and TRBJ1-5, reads ETGVTQSPTHLIKTRGQQVTLRCSSQSGHNTVSWYQQALGQGPQFIFQYYREEENGRGNFPPRFSGLQFPNYSSELNVNALELDDSALYLCASSLDREQPQHFGDGTRLSIL.

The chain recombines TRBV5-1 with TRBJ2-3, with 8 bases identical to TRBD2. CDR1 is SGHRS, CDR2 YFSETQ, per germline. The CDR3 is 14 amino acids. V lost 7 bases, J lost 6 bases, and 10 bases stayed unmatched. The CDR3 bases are TGCGCCAGCGTTGGCGGGGGGACTGGTGATACGCAGTATTTT. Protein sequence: CASVGGGTGDTQYF.

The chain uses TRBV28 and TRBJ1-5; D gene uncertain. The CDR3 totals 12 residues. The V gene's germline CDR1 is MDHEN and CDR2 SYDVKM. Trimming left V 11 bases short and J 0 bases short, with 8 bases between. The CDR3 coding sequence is TGTGCCCACTCTAATAGCAATCAGCCCCAGCATTTT. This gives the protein CAHSNSNQPQHF. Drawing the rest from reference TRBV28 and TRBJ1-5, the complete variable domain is DVKVTQSSRYLVKRTGEKVFLECVQDMDHENMFWYRQDPGLGLRLIYFSYDVKMKEKGDIPEGYSVSREKKERFSLILESASTNQTSMYLCAHSNSNQPQHFGDGTRLSIL.

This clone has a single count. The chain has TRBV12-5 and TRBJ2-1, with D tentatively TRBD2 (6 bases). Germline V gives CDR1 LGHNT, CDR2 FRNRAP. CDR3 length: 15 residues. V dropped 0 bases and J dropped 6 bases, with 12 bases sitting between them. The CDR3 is CASGLVEEGGNEQFF. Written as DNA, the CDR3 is TGTGCTAGTGGTTTGGTAGAGGAGGGTGGCAATGAGCAGTTCTTC.

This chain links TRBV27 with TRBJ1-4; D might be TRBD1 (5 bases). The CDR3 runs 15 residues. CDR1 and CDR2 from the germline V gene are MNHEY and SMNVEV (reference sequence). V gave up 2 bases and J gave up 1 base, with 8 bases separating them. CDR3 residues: CASSLTGGTNEKLFF. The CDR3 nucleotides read TGTGCCAGCAGTTTAACAGGTGGAACTAATGAAAAACTGTTTTTT.

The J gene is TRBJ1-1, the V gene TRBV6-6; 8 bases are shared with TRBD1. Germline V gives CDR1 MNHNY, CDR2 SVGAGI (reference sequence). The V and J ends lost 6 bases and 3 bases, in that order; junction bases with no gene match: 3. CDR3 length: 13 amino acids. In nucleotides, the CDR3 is TGTGCCAGCAGCCTGGGACAGGACACTGAAGCTTTCTTT. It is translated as CASSLGQDTEAFF.